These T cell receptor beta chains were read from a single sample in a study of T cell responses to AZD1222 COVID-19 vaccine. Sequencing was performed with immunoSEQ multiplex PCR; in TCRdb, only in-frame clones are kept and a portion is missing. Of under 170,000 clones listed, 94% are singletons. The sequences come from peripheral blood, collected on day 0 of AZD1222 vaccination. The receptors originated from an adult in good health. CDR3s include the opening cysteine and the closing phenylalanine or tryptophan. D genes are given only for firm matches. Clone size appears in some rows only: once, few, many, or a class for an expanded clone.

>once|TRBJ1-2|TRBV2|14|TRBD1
CASKTGGDRYGYTF
TGTGCCAGCAAGACAGGGGGCGATCGCTATGGCTACACCTTC
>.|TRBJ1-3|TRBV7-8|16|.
CASSPYGTRSGNTIYF
TGTGCCAGCAGCCCCTATGGCACTCGCTCTGGAAACACCATATATTTT
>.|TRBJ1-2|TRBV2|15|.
CASSEPGEGVYGYTF
TGTGCCAGCAGTGAACCCGGCGAGGGGGTTTATGGCTACACCTTC
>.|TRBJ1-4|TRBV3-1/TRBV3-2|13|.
CASSRMGGEKLFF
TGTGCCAGCAGCCGGATGGGGGGTGAAAAACTGTTTTTT
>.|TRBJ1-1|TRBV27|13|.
CASSLNWGTEAFF
TGTGCCAGCAGTTTAAATTGGGGCACTGAAGCTTTCTTT
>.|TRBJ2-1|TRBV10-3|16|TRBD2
CAISESQRGGPHEQFF
TGTGCCATCAGTGAGTCCCAGCGGGGGGGGCCCCATGAGCAGTTCTTC
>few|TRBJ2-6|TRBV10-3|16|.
CAIRGREISGANVLTF
TGTGCCATCCGGGGCAGGGAAATCTCTGGGGCCAACGTCCTGACTTTC
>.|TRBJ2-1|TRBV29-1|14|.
CSATARSSYNEQFF
TGCAGCGCTACAGCGAGGAGCTCCTACAATGAGCAGTTCTTC
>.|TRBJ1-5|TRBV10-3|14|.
CAISGGTREQPQHF
TGTGCCATCAGTGGGGGGACACGGGAACAGCCCCAGCATTTT
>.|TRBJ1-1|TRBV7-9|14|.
CASSLQGGQSAAFF
TGTGCCAGCAGCCTACAGGGAGGTCAATCGGCCGCTTTCTTT
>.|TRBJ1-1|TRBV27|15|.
CASSLNFPMNTEAFF
TGTGCCAGCAGTTTAAACTTTCCCATGAACACTGAAGCTTTCTTT
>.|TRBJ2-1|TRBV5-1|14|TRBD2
CASSLYGTNNEQFF
TGCGCCAGCAGCTTATATGGGACTAACAATGAGCAGTTCTTC
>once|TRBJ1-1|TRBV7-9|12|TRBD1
CASSLEGGRAFF
TGTGCCAGCAGCTTAGAAGGGGGCCGCGCTTTCTTT
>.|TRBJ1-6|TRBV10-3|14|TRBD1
CATRRDSYNSPLHF
TGTGCCACCCGCCGGGACAGCTATAATTCACCCCTCCACTTT
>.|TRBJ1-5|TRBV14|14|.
CASSQVGSNQPQHF
TGTGCCAGCAGCCAAGTGGGGTCCAATCAGCCCCAGCATTTT
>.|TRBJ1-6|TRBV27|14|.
CASMSKGLWSPLHF
TGTGCCAGCATGAGCAAGGGTCTCTGGTCACCCCTCCACTTT
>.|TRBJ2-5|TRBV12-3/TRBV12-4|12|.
CASSPIPGLKYF
TGTGCCAGCAGCCCCATTCCGGGGCTTAAGTACTTC
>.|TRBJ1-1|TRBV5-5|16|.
CASSAQNPGVNTEAFF
TGTGCCAGCAGTGCCCAAAACCCAGGTGTGAACACTGAAGCTTTCTTT
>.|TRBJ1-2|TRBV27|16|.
CASSSLDRLTVYGYTF
TGTGCCAGCAGTTCCTTGGACCGCTTAACAGTGTATGGCTACACCTTC
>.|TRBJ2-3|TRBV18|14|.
CASSPMRGTDTQYF
TGTGCCAGCTCACCGATGAGGGGCACAGATACGCAGTATTTT
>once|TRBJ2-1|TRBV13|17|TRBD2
CASTPGLAGGSYNEQFF
TGTGCCAGTACTCCGGGACTAGCGGGGGGTTCTTACAATGAGCAGTTCTTC
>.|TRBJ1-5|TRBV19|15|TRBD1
CASSENRGDNQPQHF
TGTGCCAGTAGCGAGAACAGGGGAGACAATCAGCCCCAGCATTTT
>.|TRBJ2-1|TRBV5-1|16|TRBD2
CASSPTSGRPHNEQFF
TGCGCCAGCAGCCCGACTAGCGGGAGGCCTCACAATGAGCAGTTCTTC
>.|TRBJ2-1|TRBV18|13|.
CASSPRGNNEQFF
TGTGCCAGCTCACCGAGAGGAAACAATGAGCAGTTCTTC
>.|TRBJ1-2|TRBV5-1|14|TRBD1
CASSSGQAREGYTF
TGCGCCAGCAGCTCCGGACAGGCCAGAGAGGGCTACACCTTC
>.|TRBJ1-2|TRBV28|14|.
CASSYPGAVYGYTF
TGTGCCAGCAGTTACCCGGGGGCAGTCTATGGCTACACCTTC
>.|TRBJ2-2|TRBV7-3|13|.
CASSFGGYGELFF
TGTGCCAGCAGCTTCGGAGGGTATGGGGAGCTGTTTTTT
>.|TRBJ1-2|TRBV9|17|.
CASSSPVGTLPEGGYTF
TGTGCCAGCAGCTCCCCCGTCGGGACACTCCCCGAGGGGGGCTACACCTTC
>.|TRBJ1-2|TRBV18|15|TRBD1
CASSPTGTDNYGYTF
TGTGCCAGCTCACCCACCGGGACAGATAACTATGGCTACACCTTC
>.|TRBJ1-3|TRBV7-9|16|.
CASSLNRITYGNTIYF
TGTGCCAGCAGCTTAAATCGAATTACATATGGAAACACCATATATTTT
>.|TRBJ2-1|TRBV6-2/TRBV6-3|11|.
CASSLQGKQFF
TGTGCCAGCAGCCTCCAGGGAAAGCAGTTCTTC
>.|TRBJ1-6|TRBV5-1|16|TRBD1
CASSLTGAANNSPLHF
TGCGCCAGCTCCCTCACAGGGGCAGCGAATAATTCACCCCTCCACTTT
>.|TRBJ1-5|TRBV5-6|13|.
CASSLAGNQPQHF
TGTGCCAGCAGCTTAGCAGGGAATCAGCCCCAGCATTTT